What follows describes a single TCR beta chain. As yet, its antigen is unknown. Clones were sequenced by immunoSEQ multiplex PCR, and TCRdb holds only the in-frame ones, with some missing. The top ten hold 11% to 15% of the sample, which has 43,000 or so clones, around 88% seen once. These data belong to a study of OX40 agonist ivuxolimab in advanced cancers. Study outcomes and limitations: Compared with others, partial responders at 0.1-3.0 mg/kg displayed clonal expansion among the lowest.

The ends lost 11 bases at V and 14 bases at J; junction bases unmatched: 16. Germline lookup yields CDR1 SNHLY and CDR2 FYNNEI. The CDR3 covers 12 residues. Sequenced material: CD4+ or CD8+ T cells sorted from blood, taken in a trial of the OX40 agonist ivuxolimab. The origin of this receptor is an adult with an advanced solid tumor such as melanoma, head and neck, liver or kidney cancer. The chain joins TRBV2 to TRBJ2-3; 7 positions match TRBD1. The CDR3 DNA follows: TGTGCCGGATCCGGGACAGCCGGCCTTTGGTATTTT. Encoded protein: CAGSGTAGLWYF. Drawing the rest from reference TRBV2 and TRBJ2-3, the complete variable domain is EPEVTQTPSHQVTQMGQEVILRCVPISNHLYFYWYRQILGQKVEFLVSFYNNEISEKSEIFDDQFSVERPDGSNFTLKIRSTKLEDSAMYFCAGSGTAGLWYFGPGTRLTVL.